This entry concerns a single TCR beta chain. This sample is part of a study of blood T cell repertoires in COVID-19. Study information: T cells, B-cell-depleted T cells, or PBMCs supplied cDNA or gDNA.

Produced via immunoSEQ multiplex PCR; TCRdb's table is partial and in-frame only. The sample has under 200,000 clones; roughly 87% are singletons. CDR3 length: 15 amino acids. The germline V and J ends were trimmed by 4 bases and 0 bases, with 10 bases remaining between them. Germline V gene sequence: CDR1 KGHSH, CDR2 LQKENI. The sequence came from a woman in her forties or fifties who had recovered from COVID-19. This sequence joins TRBV18 and TRBJ1-3; D call uncertain. Sequenced input: PBMCs or T cells enriched from blood (not recorded which). CDR3 in amino acids: CASSQQDFSGNTIYF. The CDR3 DNA sequence: TGTGCCAGCTCACAGCAGGATTTCTCTGGAAACACCATATATTTT.